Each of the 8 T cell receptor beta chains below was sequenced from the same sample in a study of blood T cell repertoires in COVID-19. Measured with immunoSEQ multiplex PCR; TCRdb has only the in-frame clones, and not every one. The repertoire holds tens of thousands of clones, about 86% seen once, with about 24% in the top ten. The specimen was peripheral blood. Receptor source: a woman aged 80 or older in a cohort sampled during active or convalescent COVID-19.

The CDR3 DNA follows: TGTGCCAGCACTAGGACAGGGAGGGATGAGCAGTTCTTC. Amino acid sequence: CASTRTGRDEQFF. V and J are TRBV5-8 and TRBJ2-1; weak D call: TRBD1 (8 bases). Trimming took off 6 bases at V and 8 bases at J, with 15 bases between the two ends. Germline assignment: CDR1 SGHTS and CDR2 YDEGEE. The CDR3 has 13 residues.

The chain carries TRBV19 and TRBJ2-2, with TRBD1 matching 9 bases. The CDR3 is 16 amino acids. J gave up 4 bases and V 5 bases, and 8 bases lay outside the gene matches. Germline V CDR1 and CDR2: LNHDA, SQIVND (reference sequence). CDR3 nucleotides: TGTGCCAGTAGTGGACCAACAGGGGGCGTCACCGGGGAGCTGTTTTTT. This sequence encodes CASSGPTGGVTGELFF. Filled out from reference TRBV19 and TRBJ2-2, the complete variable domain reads DGGITQSPKYLFRKEGQNVTLSCEQNLNHDAMYWYRQDPGQGLRLIYYSQIVNDFQKGDIAEGYSVSREKKESFPLTVTSAQKNPTAFYLCASSGPTGGVTGELFFGEGSRLTVL.

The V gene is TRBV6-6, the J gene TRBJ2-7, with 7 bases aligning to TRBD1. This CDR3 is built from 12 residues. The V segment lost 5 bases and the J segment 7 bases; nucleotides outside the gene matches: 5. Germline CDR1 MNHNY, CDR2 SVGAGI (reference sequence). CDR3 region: CASSLAQGEQYV. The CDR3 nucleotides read TGTGCCAGCAGTCTCGCACAGGGGGAGCAGTACGTC.

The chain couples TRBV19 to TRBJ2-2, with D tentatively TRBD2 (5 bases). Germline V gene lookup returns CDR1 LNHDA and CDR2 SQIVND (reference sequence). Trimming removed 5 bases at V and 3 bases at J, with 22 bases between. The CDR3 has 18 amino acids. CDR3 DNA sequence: TGTGCCAGTAGTCCGATTTACTCAGCGGAGCAAGACACCGGGGAGCTGTTTTTT. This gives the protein CASSPIYSAEQDTGELFF. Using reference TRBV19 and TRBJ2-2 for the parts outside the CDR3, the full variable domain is DGGITQSPKYLFRKEGQNVTLSCEQNLNHDAMYWYRQDPGQGLRLIYYSQIVNDFQKGDIAEGYSVSREKKESFPLTVTSAQKNPTAFYLCASSPIYSAEQDTGELFFGEGSRLTVL.

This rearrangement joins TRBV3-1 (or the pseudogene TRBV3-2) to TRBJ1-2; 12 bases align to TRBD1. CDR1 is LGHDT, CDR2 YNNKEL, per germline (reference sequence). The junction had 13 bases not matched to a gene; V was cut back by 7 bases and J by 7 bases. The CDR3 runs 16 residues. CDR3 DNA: TGTGCCAGCACCCGCGCGGGACAGGGGGCGTTGTTTGGCTACACCTTC. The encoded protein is CASTRAGQGALFGYTF.

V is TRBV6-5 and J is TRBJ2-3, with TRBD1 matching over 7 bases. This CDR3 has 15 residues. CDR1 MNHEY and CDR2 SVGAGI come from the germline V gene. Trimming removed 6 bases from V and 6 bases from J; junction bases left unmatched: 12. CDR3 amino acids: CASSSDRVSRDTQYF. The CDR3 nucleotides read TGTGCCAGCAGCAGTGACAGGGTTTCACGCGATACGCAGTATTTT.

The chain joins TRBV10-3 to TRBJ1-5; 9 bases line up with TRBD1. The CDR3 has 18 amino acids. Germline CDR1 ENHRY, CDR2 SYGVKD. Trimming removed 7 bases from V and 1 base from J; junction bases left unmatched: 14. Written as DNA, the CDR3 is TGTGCCATCACAAAACTACAGGGGGCTTTGAAGAGCAATCAGCCCCAGCATTTT. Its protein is CAITKLQGALKSNQPQHF.

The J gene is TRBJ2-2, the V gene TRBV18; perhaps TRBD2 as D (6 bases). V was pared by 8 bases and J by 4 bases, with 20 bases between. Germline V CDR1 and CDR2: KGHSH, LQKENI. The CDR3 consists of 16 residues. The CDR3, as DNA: TGTGCCAGCGTCACCACGCGGGGAGCTTTCACCGGGGAGCTGTTTTTT. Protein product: CASVTTRGAFTGELFF.